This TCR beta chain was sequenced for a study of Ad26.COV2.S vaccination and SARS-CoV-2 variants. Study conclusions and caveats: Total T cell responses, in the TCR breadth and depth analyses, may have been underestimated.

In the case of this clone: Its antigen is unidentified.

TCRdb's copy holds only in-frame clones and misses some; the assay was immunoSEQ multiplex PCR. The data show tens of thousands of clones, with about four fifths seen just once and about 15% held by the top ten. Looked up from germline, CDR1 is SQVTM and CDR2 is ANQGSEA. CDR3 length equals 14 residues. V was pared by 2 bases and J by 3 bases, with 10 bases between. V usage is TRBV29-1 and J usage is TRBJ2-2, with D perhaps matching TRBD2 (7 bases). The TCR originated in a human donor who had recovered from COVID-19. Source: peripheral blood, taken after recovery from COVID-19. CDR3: CSVERGRDTGELFF. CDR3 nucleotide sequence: TGCAGCGTTGAAAGGGGGAGGGACACCGGGGAGCTGTTTTTT.